Below are 15 T cell receptor beta chains sequenced from a single sample in a study of beta chain features in type 1 diabetes. Study outcomes and limitations: In all four CD4+ subsets, TCRB CDR3 length was significantly, moderately reduced in type 1 diabetes.

These TCRs are of unknown antigen specificity. The sequenced template was cDNA made from the entire isolated RNA. Clones were sequenced by immunoSEQ multiplex PCR, and TCRdb holds only the in-frame ones, with some missing. The table has around 250,000 clones, about 15% seen once. Sequencing used naive CD4+ T cells from blood. These receptors were taken from a man aged 25 to 40 with type 1 diabetes.

This clone came up a few times. This chain connects TRBV9 to TRBJ1-1; D is perhaps TRBD1 (6 bases). From germline, CDR1 is SGDLS and CDR2 YYNGEE. This CDR3 spans 15 amino acids. Trimming stripped 0 bases from V and 1 base from J, with 10 bases between. CDR3 region: CASSVEGGRNTEAFF. CDR3 coding DNA: TGTGCCAGCAGCGTAGAGGGGGGGAGGAACACTGAAGCTTTCTTT.

Here the CDR3 reads CASSEAQGSAQYF. The CDR3 DNA reads as TGTGCCAGCAGTGAGGCCCAAGGGAGTGCGCAGTATTTT. The chain combines TRBV2 with TRBJ2-3, with a tentative D call TRBD2 (5 bases). Trimming removed 3 bases from V and 10 bases from J, with 14 bases in between. Germline CDR1 SNHLY, CDR2 FYNNEI. The CDR3 spans 13 residues. The whole variable domain, remainder taken from reference TRBV2 and TRBJ2-3, is EPEVTQTPSHQVTQMGQEVILRCVPISNHLYFYWYRQILGQKVEFLVSFYNNEISEKSEIFDDQFSVERPDGSNFTLKIRSTKLEDSAMYFCASSEAQGSAQYFGPGTRLTVL.

This clone was seen a few times. The rearrangement joins TRBV12-5 to TRBJ2-3; maybe TRBD2 (5 bases). Germline V gene data show CDR1 as LGHNT and CDR2 as FRNRAP. CDR3 length: 12 amino acids. The V gene lost 5 bases and the J gene lost 9 bases, with 12 bases spanning the gap. The CDR3 bases are TGTGCTAGTGGTCCGCGCGAGGGCACGCAGTATTTT. Translated, it gives CASGPREGTQYF.

This clone was counted only a few times. The V and J genes are TRBV6-5 and TRBJ1-1; D is possibly TRBD1 (6 bases). Germline CDR1 reads MNHEY; CDR2 reads SVGAGI. Trimming removed 0 bases from V and 5 bases from J, with 10 bases in between. The CDR3 has 14 amino acids. The CDR3 is CASSYSGGRTEAFF. CDR3 bases: TGTGCCAGCAGTTACTCGGGGGGGCGGACTGAAGCTTTCTTT.

This clone has a single count. The chain combines TRBV5-1 with TRBJ2-1, with D maybe TRBD2 (6 bases). The CDR3 length is 14 residues. Trimming cost V 0 bases and J 7 bases, with 11 bases left between them. Germline V lookup: CDR1 SGHRS, CDR2 YFSETQ. Here the CDR3 reads CASSLAGRRNEQFF. The CDR3 nucleotides are TGCGCCAGCAGCTTGGCTGGGAGGAGGAATGAGCAGTTCTTC.

V and J are TRBV5-6 and TRBJ1-6; the match to TRBD1 covers 8 bases. Germline loops: CDR1 SGHDT, CDR2 YYEEEE. CDR3 length: 14 amino acids. With 3 bases clipped from V and 9 bases from J, the junction kept 5 bases outside the gene matches. CDR3 in DNA: TGTGCCAGCAGCTCTGTGCAGGGGGCTTCACCCCTCCACTTT. This sequence encodes CASSSVQGASPLHF.

This chain joins TRBV7-2 and TRBJ2-3; the D is unclear. CDR3 length equals 12 residues. V lost 5 bases and J 0 bases, leaving 3 bases between the germline ends. Germline assignment: CDR1 SGHTA and CDR2 FQGNSA. The CDR3 here is CASSQSTDTQYF. CDR3 nucleotide sequence: TGTGCCAGCAGCCAGAGCACAGATACGCAGTATTTT.

The chain combines TRBV18 with TRBJ2-2; D possibly corresponds to TRBD1 (5 bases). V lost 3 bases and J 0 bases, leaving 11 bases between the germline ends. The CDR3 is 16 residues long. CDR1 is KGHSH and CDR2 is LQKENI in the germline V gene. As DNA, the CDR3 is TGTGCCAGCTCACCGATGACAGCCGCGAACACCGGGGAGCTGTTTTTT. Translation: CASSPMTAANTGELFF.

The chain carries TRBV28 and TRBJ2-1, with 8 bases lining up with TRBD2. Germline values: CDR1 MDHEN, CDR2 SYDVKM. The CDR3 contains 15 residues. J was trimmed by 6 bases and V by 7 bases; bases with no gene match: 11. CDR3 coding DNA: TGTGCCAGCACTCGGAGGTTAGCGGGATTCAATGAGCAGTTCTTC. This sequence encodes CASTRRLAGFNEQFF.

This clone came up a few times. V is TRBV18 and J is TRBJ2-2; possibly TRBD1 for D (6 bases). The CDR3 has 16 residues. Trimming removed 3 bases from V and 6 bases from J, with 17 bases in between. Germline CDR1 KGHSH, CDR2 LQKENI. CDR3 coding DNA: TGTGCCAGCTCACCTCTACCTCCAGGGGCGGCCGGGGAGCTGTTTTTT. Translation: CASSPLPPGAAGELFF.

The rearrangement uses TRBV18 and TRBJ1-1; perhaps TRBD1 as D (5 bases). Germline V lookup: CDR1 KGHSH, CDR2 LQKENI. The CDR3 is made up of 16 amino acids. The germline V and J ends were trimmed by 0 bases and 1 base, with 12 bases remaining between them. CDR3 sequence: CASSPPNQGTNTEAFF. CDR3 DNA sequence: TGTGCCAGCTCACCACCGAATCAGGGAACGAACACTGAAGCTTTCTTT.

This clone turned up a few times. The chain combines TRBV9 with TRBJ2-4; 11 bases align to TRBD1. Trimming cost V 0 bases and J 3 bases; bases outside gene matches: 8. The germline V gene has CDR1 SGDLS and CDR2 YYNGEE. This CDR3 spans 18 amino acids. This CDR3 reads CASSVDWGQGVGKNIQYF. The DNA for the CDR3 is TGTGCCAGCAGCGTAGACTGGGGACAGGGGGTAGGCAAAAACATTCAGTACTTC.

This clone was recorded a few times. The chain combines TRBV11-2 with TRBJ2-1; D gene ambiguous. The CDR3 sequence is 15 residues long. Looked up from germline, CDR1 is SGHAT and CDR2 is FQNNGV. Deletions cut 1 base from V and 3 bases from J, with 10 bases between. The CDR3 here is CASSLGSYDYNEQFF. The CDR3 DNA reads TGTGCCAGCAGCTTAGGGAGCTATGACTACAATGAGCAGTTCTTC.

This clone was counted only a few times. This chain connects TRBV2 to TRBJ2-6; tentative D call: TRBD1 (5 bases). This CDR3 region has 16 residues. CDR1 is SNHLY and CDR2 is FYNNEI in the germline V gene. The ends were cut back, 6 bases at V and 0 bases at J, with 12 bases in the middle. CDR3 region: CASRADRFSGANVLTF. CDR3 sequence (DNA): TGTGCCAGCAGGGCCGACAGATTCTCTGGGGCCAACGTCCTGACTTTC.

The V and J genes are TRBV19 and TRBJ2-1; no definite D call. CDR3 length: 11 amino acids. V was cut by 10 bases and J by 8 bases, with 12 bases left in between. Germline CDR1 reads LNHDA; CDR2 reads SQIVND (reference sequence). The CDR3 here is CATAVYDEQFF. The CDR3 nucleotides read TGTGCCACCGCGGTATACGATGAGCAGTTCTTC.